The present entry profiles one T cell receptor beta chain with its context. Its antigen is as yet unknown. The data belong to a study of identifying expanded T cells in peripheral blood. Study observations and caveats: Technical replicates showed around 1.2 changed clones; about two weeks around 15; four weeks 19.

This CDR3 region has 15 residues. In germline, CDR1 is LNHDA, CDR2 SQIVND (reference sequence). Trimming shortened V by 9 bases and J by 2 bases, and 18 bases separated the two germline ends. TCRdb's table, derived via immunoSEQ multiplex PCR, lists solely in-frame clones and lacks some. Seen here are about 89,000 clones, approximately 83% observed once, and the top ten hold roughly 5.3%. Healthy donors had no documented immune events, such as infections, while sampled. The source of this sequence is a person aged 18 to 70 in good health. Specimen: blood. The chain combines TRBV19 with TRBJ2-3, with D uncertain. The CDR3 coding sequence is TGTGCCAGCCAGACCTTTCTAGGCTCCACAGATACGCAGTATTTT. It is translated as CASQTFLGSTDTQYF.